The 22 T cell receptor beta chains listed next were all sequenced from one sample in a study of early T cells in non-severe SARS-CoV-2 infection. A single record per CDR3 protein comes from TCRdb applying MiXCR to the 5' RACE reads. The table lists about 77,000 distinct CDR3 sequences, 10% to 15% of them singletons. Here the sequenced sample was whole blood, taken at baseline. All receptors come from an adult who was a healthcare worker with PCR-confirmed SARS-CoV-2 infection or an uninfected control (not recorded which). The donor label of this sample is uncertain.

At least ten counts were recorded for this clonotype. The gene calls are TRBV18 and TRBJ2-7; tentatively, D is TRBD2 (5 bases). Germline assignment: CDR1 KGHSH and CDR2 LQKENI. V shed 3 bases and J shed 3 bases, with 15 bases lying between them. This CDR3 is 15 amino acids long. Here the CDR3 DNA reads TGTGCCAGCTCACCTGCGGAGCGGTCCGGCTACGAGCAGTACTTC. Its protein is CASSPAERSGYEQYF. Full variable domain (missing parts from reference TRBV18 and TRBJ2-7): NAGVMQNPRHLVRRRGQEARLRCSPMKGHSHVYWYRQLPEEGLKFMVYLQKENIIDESGMPKERFSAEFPKEGPSILRIQQVVRGDSAAYFCASSPAERSGYEQYFGPGTRLTVT.

V gene TRBV2 combines with J gene TRBJ1-5, with 8 bases that match TRBD1. CDR1 is SNHLY, CDR2 FYNNEI, per germline. Trimming at V came to 6 bases and at J to 7 bases, leaving 2 bases not matched to a gene. The CDR3 is made up of 12 amino acids. Here the CDR3 reads CASRDREQPQHF. The CDR3 DNA sequence: TGTGCCAGCAGGGACAGGGAACAGCCCCAGCATTTT.

This clonotype was picked up many times. This sequence joins TRBV11-2 and TRBJ2-1; D gene uncertain. V was cut by 5 bases and J by 0 bases, with 11 bases left in between. The CDR3 contains 15 residues. Germline V gene lookup returns CDR1 SGHAT and CDR2 FQNNGV. CDR3: CASSALVTSYNEQFF. The CDR3 DNA sequence: TGTGCCAGCAGCGCGCTAGTGACCTCCTACAATGAGCAGTTCTTC.

This clonotype was observed a few times. V and J are TRBV20-1 and TRBJ2-7, with D maybe TRBD1 (6 bases). Germline V gene lookup returns CDR1 DFQATT and CDR2 SNEGSKA (reference sequence). The ends were cut back, 3 bases at V and 7 bases at J, with 22 bases in the middle. The CDR3 consists of 15 residues. In DNA form, the CDR3 reads TGCAGTGCTAGCGCCTTAGGGGGACGAACTTTTGAGCAGTACTTC. Encoded protein: CSASALGGRTFEQYF.

The rearrangement joins TRBV4-1 to TRBJ2-4; TRBD2 is a possible D gene (5 bases). This CDR3 contains 17 residues. From germline, CDR1 is MGHRA and CDR2 YSYEKL. Trimming left V 0 bases short and J 6 bases short, with 18 bases between. CDR3 amino acids: CASSQDQLGIRGNIQYF. The CDR3 coding sequence is TGCGCCAGCAGCCAAGATCAGCTCGGGATCCGGGGAAACATTCAGTACTTC.

This chain connects TRBV3-1 to TRBJ2-2; 7 bases fit TRBD1. CDR3 size: 16 residues. CDR1 LGHDT and CDR2 YNNKEL come from the germline V gene (reference sequence). V lost 1 base to trimming and J lost 1 base; unmatched junction nucleotides: 3. Here the CDR3 DNA reads TGTGCCAGCAGCCAAGTTGGGACAGTGAACACCGGGGAGCTGTTTTTT. Amino acids: CASSQVGTVNTGELFF.

At least ten counts were recorded for this clonotype. The rearrangement uses TRBV7-2 and TRBJ1-1, with D hard to call. Germline assignment: CDR1 SGHTA and CDR2 FQGNSA. V was trimmed by 3 bases and J by 6 bases, leaving 11 bases between them. The CDR3 totals 13 residues. The CDR3 sequence: CASSFTVTPEAFF. In DNA form, the CDR3 reads TGTGCCAGCAGCTTTACGGTTACTCCTGAAGCTTTCTTT.

The CDR3 here is CASSVGGGALQETQYF. DNA for the CDR3: TGTGCCAGCAGCGTAGGCGGGGGCGCGTTGCAGGAGACCCAGTACTTC. The rearrangement uses TRBV9 and TRBJ2-5; weak D call: TRBD2 (7 bases). This CDR3 region has 16 residues. Germline CDR1 SGDLS, CDR2 YYNGEE. The germline V and J ends were trimmed by 0 bases and 5 bases, with 17 bases remaining between them. Full variable domain (rest looked up from reference TRBV9 and TRBJ2-5): DSGVTQTPKHLITATGQRVTLRCSPRSGDLSVYWYQQSLDQGLQFLIQYYNGEERAKGNILERFSAQQFPDLHSELNLSSLELGDSALYFCASSVGGGALQETQYFGPGTRLLVL.

This clonotype was recorded many times. The chain joins TRBV7-2 to TRBJ2-1; possibly TRBD2 for D (6 bases). The CDR3 runs to 15 residues. V was cut by 4 bases and J by 0 bases, with 10 bases left in between. Germline V gene sequence: CDR1 SGHTA, CDR2 FQGNSA. CDR3: CASSYGTGSYNEQFF. CDR3 nucleotide sequence: TGTGCCAGCAGCTACGGGACTGGCTCCTACAATGAGCAGTTCTTC.

This clonotype came up a few times. The gene calls are TRBV9 and TRBJ2-2; D perhaps matches TRBD2 (6 bases). The germline V and J ends were trimmed by 0 bases and 1 base, with 7 bases remaining between them. Germline-derived CDR1 and CDR2 are SGDLS and YYNGEE. The CDR3 spans 15 residues. This CDR3 reads CASSVGAGNTGELFF. CDR3 coding DNA: TGTGCCAGCAGCGTAGGAGCGGGGAACACCGGGGAGCTGTTTTTT.

This clonotype was picked up a small number of times. This chain links TRBV15 with TRBJ2-7; D is unresolved. The germline CDR1 and CDR2 sequences are LNHNV and YYDKDF (reference sequence). CDR3 length equals 14 residues. Between the trimmed V and J ends, which lost 2 bases and 8 bases, there was a span of 16 bases. The CDR3 here is CATSRTGPGSKQYF. The CDR3 coding sequence is TGTGCCACCAGCAGAACCGGACCGGGTTCAAAGCAGTACTTC.

This clonotype was recorded at least ten times. The chain has TRBV14 and TRBJ2-1, with a possible D match to TRBD2 (6 bases). V lost 6 bases to trimming and J lost 8 bases, with 14 bases between them. Germline V gene sequence: CDR1 SGHDN, CDR2 FVKESK. The length of the CDR3 is 13 residues. CDR3 sequence: CASRGRRGDEQFF. In DNA form, the CDR3 reads TGTGCCAGCAGAGGCCGGAGGGGAGATGAGCAGTTCTTC.

This clonotype was observed at least ten times. The chain uses TRBV19 and TRBJ2-3; 8 bases fit TRBD2. CDR1 is LNHDA, CDR2 SQIVND, per germline (reference sequence). V was clipped by 5 bases and J by 2 bases; unmatched bases: 6. The CDR3 contains 15 residues. For the CDR3, the DNA is TGTGCCAGTAGTGATCCTAGCGGGCTCACAGATACGCAGTATTTT. Translated, it gives CASSDPSGLTDTQYF.

This clonotype was counted many times. The chain employs TRBV11-2 and TRBJ2-7, with 10 bases that match TRBD2. The CDR3 loop spans 15 amino acids. J was trimmed by 2 bases and V by 4 bases; bases with no gene match: 5. Germline V CDR1 and CDR2: SGHAT, FQNNGV. CDR3 amino acids: CASSYLAGVAYEQYF. CDR3 sequence (DNA): TGTGCCAGCAGCTACCTAGCGGGAGTGGCCTACGAGCAGTACTTC.

CDR3 protein: CAPKGEGPDEQFF. For the CDR3, the DNA is TGTGCCCCCAAAGGGGAGGGCCCGGATGAGCAGTTCTTC. This chain joins TRBV27 and TRBJ2-1; 7 bases are a match to TRBD2. This CDR3 has 13 residues. Trimming removed 11 bases from V and 8 bases from J; junction bases left unmatched: 12. Germline V gene sequence: CDR1 MNHEY, CDR2 SMNVEV (reference sequence).

The chain combines TRBV3-1 with TRBJ2-7; TRBD2 agrees at 7 bases. V shed 4 bases, J shed 0 bases, and the junction held 6 bases outside the gene matches. Germline CDR1 reads LGHDT; CDR2 reads YNNKEL (reference sequence). This CDR3 has 15 amino acids. This CDR3 is CASSRLAEVSYEQYF. DNA of the CDR3: TGTGCCAGCAGCCGTCTAGCGGAGGTCTCCTACGAGCAGTACTTC.

The chain is built from TRBV20-1 and TRBJ1-2; a weak D match, TRBD1 (5 bases). The CDR3 covers 14 residues. Trimming took off 0 bases at V and 4 bases at J, with 12 bases between the two ends. Germline V gene sequence: CDR1 DFQATT, CDR2 SNEGSKA (reference sequence). DNA of the CDR3: TGCAGTGCTAGAGATACAGCAGGGAGCTATGGCTACACCTTC. Amino acids: CSARDTAGSYGYTF.

This clonotype has a handful of counts. The chain combines TRBV4-3 with TRBJ1-2; 7 bases match TRBD1. The CDR3 is 19 residues long. V was pared by 1 base and J by 1 base, with 15 bases of the junction left unmatched. Per germline, CDR1 LGHNA and CDR2 YSLEER. The CDR3 sequence: CASSQGWAAGTAINYGYTF. The DNA of the CDR3 is TGCGCCAGCAGCCAAGGGTGGGCAGCCGGGACAGCGATTAACTATGGCTACACCTTC.

This clonotype appeared a few times. The V and J genes are TRBV7-9 and TRBJ1-2; 8 nucleotides line up with TRBD1. V trimming: 11 bases; J trimming: 8 bases; junction bases outside the gene matches: 10. This CDR3 is built from 12 residues. Germline CDR1 SEHNR, CDR2 FQNEAQ (reference sequence). The CDR3 region is CAVPQGAEGYTF. The CDR3 DNA follows: TGTGCCGTGCCGCAGGGGGCGGAGGGCTACACCTTC.

The chain carries TRBV9 and TRBJ2-2; 9 nucleotides line up with TRBD2. The CDR3 is 15 amino acids. Germline V gene sequence: CDR1 SGDLS, CDR2 YYNGEE. After removal of 7 bases from V and 5 bases from J, the junction contained 9 bases not matched to a gene. Here the CDR3 DNA reads TGTGCCAGCGGAAAGGGGACTAGCCCAACCGGGGAGCTGTTTTTT. Residues: CASGKGTSPTGELFF.

This clonotype was seen more than once but under ten times. V and J are TRBV7-2 and TRBJ2-3; 8 bases fit TRBD2. Germline trimming cut 4 bases from V and 2 bases from J; bases unmatched to any gene: 8. The CDR3 is made up of 16 amino acids. The germline CDR1 and CDR2 sequences are SGHTA and FQGNSA. CDR3 nucleotide sequence: TGTGCCAGCAGCTCGGGGGTAGCGGGATCCACAGATACGCAGTATTTT. This codes for CASSSGVAGSTDTQYF.

The chain has TRBV6-2 or TRBV6-3 and TRBJ1-5; weak D call: TRBD1 (5 bases). CDR3 length: 13 amino acids. CDR1 is MNHEY, CDR2 SVGEGT, per germline. V was clipped by 5 bases and J by 7 bases, with 12 bases between them. The CDR3 DNA is TGTGCCAGCAGTCCGGACAACAGGCAGCCCCAGCATTTT. It specifies CASSPDNRQPQHF.